The sequence of this T cell receptor beta chain was determined in a study of molecular identifiers for immune sequencing clone quantification. CDR1 and CDR2 from the germline V gene are SGHVS and FNYEAQ. This CDR3 region has 14 residues. V gave up 4 bases and J gave up 3 bases, with 13 bases separating them. TCRdb re-derived calls from the PCR reads in MiXCR, one entry per CDR3 protein. The sample shows roughly 320,000 distinct CDR3 sequences, about 22% of them seen only once. The rearrangement joins TRBV7-6 to TRBJ2-7; maybe TRBD1 (6 bases). Sequenced sample: naive CD8+ T cells from blood, with Jurkat cell RNA spiked in. Subset in this sample: FACS-sorted CD8+CD4-CCR7+CD45RA+ naive T cells. This sequence originates from a human donor in good health. Some libraries in this study had Jurkat cell RNA spiked in. The CDR3 spells CASSSRDNDYEQYF. The CDR3, as DNA: TGTGCCAGCAGCTCTCGGGACAACGACTACGAGCAGTACTTC.